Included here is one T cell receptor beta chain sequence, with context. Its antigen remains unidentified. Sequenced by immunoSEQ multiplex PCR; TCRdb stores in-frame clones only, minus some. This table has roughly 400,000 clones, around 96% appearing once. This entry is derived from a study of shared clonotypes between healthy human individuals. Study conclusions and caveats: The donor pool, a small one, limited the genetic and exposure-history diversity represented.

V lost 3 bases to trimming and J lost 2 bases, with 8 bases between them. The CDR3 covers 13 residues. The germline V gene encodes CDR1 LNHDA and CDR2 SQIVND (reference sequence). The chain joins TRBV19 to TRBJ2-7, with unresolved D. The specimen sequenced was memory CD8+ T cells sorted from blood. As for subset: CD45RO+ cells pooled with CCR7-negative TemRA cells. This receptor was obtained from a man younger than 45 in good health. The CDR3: CASSMGTPYEQYF. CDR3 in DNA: TGTGCCAGTAGTATGGGAACCCCCTACGAGCAGTACTTC.